This T cell receptor (beta chain) was recovered during a study of T-cell memory formation after mild COVID-19. About the study: TCR clustering was largely donor specific.

TCRdb re-called the 5' RACE reads with MiXCR, one entry per CDR3 protein. Among hundreds of thousands of distinct CDR3 sequences listed, 20% to 25% were seen once. The sample holds a few counts of this clonotype. This CDR3 comprises 11 residues. Germline CDR1 reads SQVTM; CDR2 reads ANQGSEA. Specimen: PBMCs or a T cell subset sorted from them (not recorded which). The clonotype comes from an adult woman who had mild COVID-19 (a few samples of this study predate the infection). Cell type and time point are not known. The chain uses TRBV29-1 and TRBJ2-1; a possible D gene is TRBD1 (5 bases). This CDR3 reads CSDSLGLEQFF. For the CDR3, the DNA is TGCAGTGACAGTTTGGGGTTGGAGCAGTTCTTC.